This record looks at one TCR beta chain sequence and its context. Seattle cases were enrolled at active infection and followed longitudinally. Original handling: Reference gene primer amplification gave nucleated cell count estimates. Only in-frame clones appear in the TCRdb table, and some are missing; sequencing was by immunoSEQ multiplex PCR. The DNA was the basis for D and trimming; V, J and clone size are from that table. The sample includes just under 350,000 clones, around 87% of them seen just once. This sample is part of a study of blood T cell repertoires in COVID-19. Overall study: COVID-19 samples from acute and convalescent phases originated in the United States, Italy and Spain. T cells, B-cell-depleted T cells, or PBMCs provided the cDNA or gDNA that served as material.

The clonotype was recovered from a woman aged 50 to 65 with COVID-19, enrolled during active disease. The sequenced material came from peripheral blood.

The CDR3 bases are TGTGCCTGGAGTCATCTAAACACTGAAGCTTTCTTT. Amino acid sequence: CAWSHLNTEAFF. V and J are TRBV30 and TRBJ1-1; D is ambiguous. Trimming removed 2 bases from V and 2 bases from J, with 6 bases in between. CDR3 length: 12 residues. Germline CDR1 reads GTSNPN; CDR2 reads SVGIG (reference sequence).